The 12 T cell receptor beta chains given below trace back to one sample, sequenced in a study of PD-1 blockade in classical Hodgkin lymphoma. Every patient had relapsed following autologous stem cell transplantation, and cohorts differed in brentuximab vedotin exposure. Clones were sequenced by immunoSEQ multiplex PCR, and TCRdb holds only the in-frame ones, with some missing. This table holds about 90,000 clones, roughly 91% found once. Source: peripheral blood mononuclear cells (PBMCs), taken before the second cycle of nivolumab. These receptors originate from a human donor with classical Hodgkin lymphoma.

The chain combines TRBV7-3 with TRBJ1-1, with D possibly matching TRBD1 (6 bases). The V end was cut by 5 bases, the J end by 4 bases, with 14 bases between. From germline, CDR1 is SGHTA and CDR2 FQGTGA. This CDR3 is built from 14 residues. The CDR3 DNA reads as TGTGCCAGCAGCCTCTCAGGGGTTGCCACTGAAGCTTTCTTT. The encoded protein is CASSLSGVATEAFF.

The chain links TRBV27 to TRBJ1-5, with D possibly being TRBD1 (5 bases). Trimming pared 0 bases from V and 7 bases from J, leaving 13 bases between. This CDR3 comprises 15 residues. Germline V gives CDR1 MNHEY, CDR2 SMNVEV (reference sequence). The CDR3 sequence: CASSLSRSGIQPQHF. CDR3 DNA sequence: TGTGCCAGCAGTTTATCCCGCTCAGGGATACAGCCCCAGCATTTT.

The V call is TRBV7-9, the J call TRBJ2-3, with D perhaps TRBD2 (5 bases). Germline CDR1 SEHNR, CDR2 FQNEAQ (reference sequence). The V and J ends lost 9 bases and 3 bases respectively, with 7 bases between them. This CDR3 region has 11 residues. DNA of the CDR3: TGTGCCAGTCGACTAACAGATACGCAGTATTTT. It codes for CASRLTDTQYF.

This sequence joins TRBV28 and TRBJ2-3; D is uncertain. This CDR3 is 16 amino acids long. The germline CDR1 and CDR2 sequences are MDHEN and SYDVKM. V was trimmed by 5 bases and J by 1 base, leaving 16 bases between them. This chain's CDR3 is CASSTPEAGGTDTQYF. In DNA, the CDR3 is TGTGCCAGCAGTACCCCCGAGGCTGGGGGCACAGATACGCAGTATTTT.

The chain recombines TRBV5-1 with TRBJ2-2, with D uncertain. The CDR3 runs to 15 residues. The V end lost 1 base, the J end lost 6 bases, and 13 bases lay between the germline ends. The germline V gene encodes CDR1 SGHRS and CDR2 YFSETQ. CDR3 protein: CASSLRQPLPGELFF. The CDR3 coding sequence is TGCGCCAGCAGCTTGAGGCAGCCACTACCCGGGGAGCTGTTTTTT.

V usage is TRBV28 and J usage is TRBJ2-2; unclear D gene. CDR1 and CDR2 from the germline V gene are MDHEN and SYDVKM. V gave up 5 bases and J gave up 4 bases, with 14 bases separating them. The CDR3 length is 15 residues. The CDR3 sequence is CASSPPPPSTGELFF. In DNA, the CDR3 is TGTGCCAGCAGTCCACCGCCCCCTAGCACCGGGGAGCTGTTTTTT.

V is TRBV27 and J is TRBJ2-3; a weak D match, TRBD1 (5 bases). V was pared by 5 bases and J by 2 bases, with 14 bases between. This CDR3 contains 15 residues. Germline CDR1 reads MNHEY; CDR2 reads SMNVEV (reference sequence). The CDR3 DNA is TGTGCCAGCAGTCCCCGGACACGGTCCACAGATACGCAGTATTTT. Translating gives CASSPRTRSTDTQYF.

This clone is a singleton in its sample. This chain links TRBV9 with TRBJ2-4, with TRBD2 as a possible D gene (6 bases). V gave up 0 bases and J gave up 0 bases, with 10 bases separating them. Germline loops: CDR1 SGDLS, CDR2 YYNGEE. This CDR3 spans 16 amino acids. CDR3 bases: TGTGCCAGCAGCGTAGGTGGCGGGGTAGCCAAAAACATTCAGTACTTC. Protein: CASSVGGGVAKNIQYF.

This sequence joins TRBV6-1 and TRBJ1-2; D unresolved. Trimming removed 3 bases at V and 0 bases at J, with 5 bases between. Germline V gives CDR1 MNHNS, CDR2 SASEGT. CDR3 length: 13 residues. CDR3 in amino acids: CASSDGSNYGYTF. DNA of the CDR3: TGTGCCAGCAGTGATGGGTCTAACTATGGCTACACCTTC.

The chain employs TRBV2 and TRBJ2-7, with 8 bases matching TRBD1. The V segment lost 1 base and the J segment 8 bases; nucleotides outside the gene matches: 7. The CDR3 is 14 amino acids. From germline, CDR1 is SNHLY and CDR2 FYNNEI. This chain's CDR3 is CASSEGQGRFKQYF. In DNA form, the CDR3 reads TGTGCCAGCAGTGAAGGACAGGGGAGATTTAAGCAGTACTTC.

The chain has TRBV2 and TRBJ1-2; D is unclear. The CDR3 sequence is 14 residues long. The germline V gene encodes CDR1 SNHLY and CDR2 FYNNEI. Trimming shortened V by 4 bases and J by 1 base, and 10 bases separated the two germline ends. The DNA of the CDR3 is TGTGCCAGCAGTGGGGGATCGCTTAACTATGGCTACACCTTC. It yields the protein CASSGGSLNYGYTF.

J is TRBJ2-3 and V is TRBV11-2, with 8 bases that match TRBD2. Germline loops: CDR1 SGHAT, CDR2 FQNNGV. V shed 0 bases and J 6 bases; nucleotides not matched to a gene: 11. CDR3 size: 17 residues. CDR3 loop: CASSLEGLELASDTQYF. The CDR3 DNA sequence: TGTGCCAGCAGCTTAGAGGGACTAGAGCTAGCATCGGATACGCAGTATTTT.